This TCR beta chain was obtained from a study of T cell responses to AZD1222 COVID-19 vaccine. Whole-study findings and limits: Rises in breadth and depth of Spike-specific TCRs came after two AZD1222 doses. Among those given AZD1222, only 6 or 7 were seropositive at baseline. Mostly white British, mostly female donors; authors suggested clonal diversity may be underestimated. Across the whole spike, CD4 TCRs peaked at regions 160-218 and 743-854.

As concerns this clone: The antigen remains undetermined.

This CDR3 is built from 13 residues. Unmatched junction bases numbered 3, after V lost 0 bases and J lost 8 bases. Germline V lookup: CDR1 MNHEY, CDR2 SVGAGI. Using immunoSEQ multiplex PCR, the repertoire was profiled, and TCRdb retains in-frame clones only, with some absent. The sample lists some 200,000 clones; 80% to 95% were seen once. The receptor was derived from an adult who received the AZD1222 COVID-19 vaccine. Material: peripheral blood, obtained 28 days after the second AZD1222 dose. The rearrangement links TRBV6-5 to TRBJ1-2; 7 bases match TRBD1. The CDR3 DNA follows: TGTGCCAGCAGTTACTCAGACAGGGTCGGCTACACCTTC. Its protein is CASSYSDRVGYTF.